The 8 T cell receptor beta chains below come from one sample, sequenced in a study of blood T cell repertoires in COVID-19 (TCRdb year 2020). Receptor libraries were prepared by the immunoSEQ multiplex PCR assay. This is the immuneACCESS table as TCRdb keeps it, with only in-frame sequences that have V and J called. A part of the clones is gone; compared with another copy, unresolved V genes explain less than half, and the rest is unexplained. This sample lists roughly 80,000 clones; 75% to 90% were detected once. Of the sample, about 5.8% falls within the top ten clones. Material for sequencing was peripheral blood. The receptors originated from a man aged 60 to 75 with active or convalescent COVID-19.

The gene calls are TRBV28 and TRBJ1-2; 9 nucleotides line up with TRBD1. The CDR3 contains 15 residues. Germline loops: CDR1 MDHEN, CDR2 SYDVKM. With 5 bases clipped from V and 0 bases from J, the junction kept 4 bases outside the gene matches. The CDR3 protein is CASSPQGAANYGYTF. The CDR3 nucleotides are TGTGCCAGCAGTCCACAGGGGGCGGCTAACTATGGCTACACCTTC.

The CDR3 nucleotides read TGTGCCAGCAGTTCCCGCCTGCTACGGAACACTGAAGCTTTCTTT. This codes for CASSSRLLRNTEAFF. The rearrangement links TRBV6-2 or TRBV6-3 to TRBJ1-1; no clear D gene. The CDR3 has 15 residues. The V end lost 4 bases, the J end lost 1 base, and 13 bases lay between the germline ends. CDR1 is MNHEY, CDR2 SVGEGT, per germline.

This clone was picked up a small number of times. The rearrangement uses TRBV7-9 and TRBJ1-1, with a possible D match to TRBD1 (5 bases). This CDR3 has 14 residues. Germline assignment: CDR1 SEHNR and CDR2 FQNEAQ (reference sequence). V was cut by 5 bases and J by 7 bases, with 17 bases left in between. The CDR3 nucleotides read TGTGCCAGCAGCCCCCGGGGGTCCGGAATTGAAGCTTTCTTT. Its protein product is CASSPRGSGIEAFF.

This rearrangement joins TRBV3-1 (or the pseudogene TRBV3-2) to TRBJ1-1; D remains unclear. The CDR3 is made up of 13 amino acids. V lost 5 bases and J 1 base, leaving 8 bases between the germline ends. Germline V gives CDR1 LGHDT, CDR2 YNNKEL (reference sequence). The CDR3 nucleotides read TGTGCCAGCAGCTCGCGAGGGAACACTGAAGCTTTCTTT. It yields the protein CASSSRGNTEAFF.

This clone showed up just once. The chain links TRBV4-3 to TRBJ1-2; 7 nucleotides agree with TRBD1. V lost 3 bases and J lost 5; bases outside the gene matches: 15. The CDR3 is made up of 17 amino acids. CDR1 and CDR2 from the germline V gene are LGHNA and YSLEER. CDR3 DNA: TGCGCCAGCAGCCAGAGTCGGGATGGGACAGCGCTTTATGGCTACACCTTC. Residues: CASSQSRDGTALYGYTF.

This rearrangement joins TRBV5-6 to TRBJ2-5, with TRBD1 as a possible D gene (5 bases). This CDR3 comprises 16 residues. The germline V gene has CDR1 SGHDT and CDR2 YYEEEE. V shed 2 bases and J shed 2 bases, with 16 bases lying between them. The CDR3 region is CASSLTLTDLQETQYF. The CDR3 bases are TGTGCCAGCAGCTTAACCCTGACAGATCTACAAGAGACCCAGTACTTC. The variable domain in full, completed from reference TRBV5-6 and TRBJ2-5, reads DAGVTQSPTHLIKTRGQQVTLRCSPKSGHDTVSWYQQALGQGPQFIFQYYEEEERQRGNFPDRFSGHQFPNYSSELNVNALLLGDSALYLCASSLTLTDLQETQYFGPGTRLLVL.

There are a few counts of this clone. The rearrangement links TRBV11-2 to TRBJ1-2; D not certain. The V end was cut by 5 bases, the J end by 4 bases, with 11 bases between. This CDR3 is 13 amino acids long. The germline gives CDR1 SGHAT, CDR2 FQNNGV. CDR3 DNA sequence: TGTGCCAGCAGCCCAGACACGCGCTATGGCTACACCTTC. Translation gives CASSPDTRYGYTF.

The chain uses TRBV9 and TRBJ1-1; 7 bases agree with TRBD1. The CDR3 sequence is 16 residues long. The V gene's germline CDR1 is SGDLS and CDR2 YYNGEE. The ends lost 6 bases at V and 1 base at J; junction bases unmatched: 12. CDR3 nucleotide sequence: TGTGCCAGCACCCCCCCCGGGACAGCTCAGAACACTGAAGCTTTCTTT. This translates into CASTPPGTAQNTEAFF.